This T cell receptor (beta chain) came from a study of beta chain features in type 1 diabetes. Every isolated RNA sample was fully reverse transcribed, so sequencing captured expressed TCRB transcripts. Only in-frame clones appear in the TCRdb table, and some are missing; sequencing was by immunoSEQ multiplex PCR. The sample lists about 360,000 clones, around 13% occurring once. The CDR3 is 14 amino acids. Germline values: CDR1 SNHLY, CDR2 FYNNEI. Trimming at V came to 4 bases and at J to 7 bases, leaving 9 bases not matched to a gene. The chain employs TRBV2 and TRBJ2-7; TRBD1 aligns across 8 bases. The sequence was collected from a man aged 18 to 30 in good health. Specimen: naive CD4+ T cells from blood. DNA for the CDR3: TGTGCCAGCAGTGTTAGGCAGGGGGCGGGGGAGCAGTACTTC. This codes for CASSVRQGAGEQYF.